The present T cell receptor beta chain was sequenced within a study of cytomegalovirus exposure and HLA in healthy donors. Study-wide context: An analysis done earlier identified approximately 120 million unique TCR beta sequences from 190 million or so T cells. Among several hundred genotyped donors, around 80% fell in the Caucasian-associated ancestry cluster. Study outcomes and limitations: Most of the TCR beta V segments (in an earlier analysis) were productive either about 90% or about 30% of the time. Sequencing depth across donors, presence/absence analyses assumed, was roughly uniform.

The germline V gene encodes CDR1 SGHTA and CDR2 FQGTGA. CDR3 length: 16 amino acids. The V segment lost 1 base and the J segment 5 bases; nucleotides outside the gene matches: 3. On this clone: What it binds is not known.

A multiplex PCR was run with 60 Vbeta primers and 13 Jbeta primers. TCRdb's copy holds only in-frame clones and misses some; the assay was immunoSEQ multiplex PCR. The profile shows 150,000 to 200,000 clones, 76% of them singletons. The source is a male donor in good health and CMV-seronegative. The rearrangement uses TRBV7-3 and TRBJ2-1, with 12 bases matching TRBD2. Sequencing was done on a sample of PBMCs. CDR3 nucleotide sequence: TGTGCCAGCAGCTTAATTTGGACTAGCGGGAACAATGAGCAGTTCTTC. Protein sequence: CASSLIWTSGNNEQFF.